This entry describes one T cell receptor (beta chain). Its antigen remains unidentified. The CDR3 spans 14 residues. The germline V gene encodes CDR1 SGHAT and CDR2 FQNNGV. Trimming removed 2 bases at V and 1 base at J, with 7 bases between. One entry per CDR3 protein results from TCRdb running MiXCR on the reads. The repertoire holds about 110,000 distinct CDR3 sequences, with about 28% as singletons. This entry is derived from a study of T cell repertoires in cytomegalovirus infection. Study summary: Recently identified HLA-C-restricted CMV epitopes were among the peptides used. Public TCR beta signatures were indicative of both CMV infection and a matching HLA type.

Study-wide results and caveats: There were HLA-C-restricted CMV-specific TCR beta clonotypes dominating the ex vivo response.

The receptor comes from a human donor in good health (CMV status not recorded). Some clones in this sample may be carry-over from other donors' samples. The sample here was CD8+ T cells from cultured PBMCs, taken from culture after CMV antigen stimulation. J is TRBJ2-3 and V is TRBV11-2; a possible D gene is TRBD2 (5 bases). The CDR3 region is CASSLLSGTDTQYF. CDR3 coding DNA: TGTGCCAGCAGCTTACTTAGCGGCACAGATACGCAGTATTTT.